A single sample gave rise to the 11 T cell receptor beta chains below, sequenced in a study of blood T cell repertoires in COVID-19. Clones were sequenced by immunoSEQ multiplex PCR, and TCRdb holds only the in-frame ones, with some missing. The table includes some 180,000 clones, approximately 88% detected once. Sequenced sample: peripheral blood. The receptors come from a man aged 35 to 55 with acute or convalescent COVID-19.

This chain links TRBV19 with TRBJ2-1, with TRBD1 identical over 7 bases. The length of the CDR3 is 12 residues. Germline V gives CDR1 LNHDA, CDR2 SQIVND (reference sequence). V dropped 3 bases and J dropped 8; count of bases not matched to a gene: 1. The CDR3 DNA reads TGTGCCAGTAGTATTAGGGGGCATGAGCAGTTCTTC. As protein: CASSIRGHEQFF.

The chain links TRBV3-1 (or the pseudogene TRBV3-2) to TRBJ2-7; 8 bases agree with TRBD2. The length of the CDR3 is 14 residues. CDR1 LGHDT and CDR2 YNNKEL come from the germline V gene (reference sequence). The trim removed 1 base at V and 6 bases at J, leaving 5 bases unmatched. CDR3 sequence (DNA): TGTGCCAGCAGCCAAGTGGGACTAGATGGCGAGCAGTACTTC. This encodes CASSQVGLDGEQYF.

J is TRBJ1-2 and V is TRBV4-1, with a tentative D call TRBD1 (6 bases). V lost 3 bases and J 4 bases, leaving 18 bases between the germline ends. The CDR3 is made up of 16 amino acids. Germline lookup yields CDR1 MGHRA and CDR2 YSYEKL. The CDR3 DNA reads as TGCGCCAGCAGCCACGCGCGACTACAGGGTTCCTATGGCTACACCTTC. This codes for CASSHARLQGSYGYTF.

In this sample, this clone turned up once. V usage is TRBV7-6 and J usage is TRBJ2-7; TRBD1 agrees at 8 bases. In germline, CDR1 is SGHVS, CDR2 FNYEAQ. Germline trimming cut 6 bases from V and 5 bases from J; bases unmatched to any gene: 9. CDR3 length: 14 residues. CDR3: CASSLLGQGNEQYF. DNA for the CDR3: TGTGCCAGCAGTCTCCTCGGACAGGGAAACGAGCAGTACTTC. The whole variable domain, filled in from reference TRBV7-6 and TRBJ2-7, reads GAGVSQSPRYKVTKRGQDVALRCDPISGHVSLYWYRQALGQGPEFLTYFNYEAQQDKSGLPNDRFSAERPEGSISTLTIQRTEQRDSAMYRCASSLLGQGNEQYFGPGTRLTVT.

This chain's CDR3 is CATTVLGQGASNEKLFF. The CDR3 DNA follows: TGTGCCACTACGGTACTGGGACAGGGGGCCTCTAATGAAAAACTGTTTTTT. The chain uses TRBV19 and TRBJ1-4; TRBD1 matches at 12 bases. This CDR3 has 17 residues. V lost 10 bases and J lost 3; bases outside the gene matches: 12. Germline V gene sequence: CDR1 LNHDA, CDR2 SQIVND (reference sequence).

A note on this clone: Other DNA sequences in this sample translate to the same CDR3. The genes are TRBV24-1 and TRBJ2-3, with 10 bases identical to TRBD1. CDR1 is KGHDR, CDR2 SFDVKD, per germline. V was pared by 1 base and J by 6 bases, with 3 bases of the junction left unmatched. The CDR3 contains 15 residues. The DNA of the CDR3 is TGTGCCACCAGTGATTTCGGGACAGGGGAGGATACGCAGTATTTT. Protein product: CATSDFGTGEDTQYF.

CDR3: CASSPGTSGARNEQFF. DNA of the CDR3: TGTGCCAGCAGCCCCGGGACTAGCGGGGCTAGGAATGAGCAGTTCTTC. The chain is built from TRBV9 and TRBJ2-1; 13 bases line up with TRBD2. The germline CDR1 and CDR2 sequences are SGDLS and YYNGEE. The CDR3 is 16 residues long. V shed 4 bases and J 7 bases; nucleotides not matched to a gene: 8.

CDR3 sequence (DNA): TGCGCCAGCTCTCCGTCCGTGAACACCGGGGAGCTGTTTTTT. This encodes CASSPSVNTGELFF. V usage is TRBV10-1 and J usage is TRBJ2-2, with unresolved D. Deletions cut 8 bases from V and 1 base from J, with 11 bases between. Germline V lookup: CDR1 WNHNN, CDR2 SYGVQD (reference sequence). This CDR3 has 14 residues.

V gene TRBV6-5 combines with J gene TRBJ2-7; D is possibly TRBD1 (6 bases). V lost 4 bases, J lost 3 bases, and 19 bases lay in between. There are 16 residues in the CDR3. From germline, CDR1 is MNHEY and CDR2 SVGAGI. The chain's CDR3 is CASSLTGLMPVYEQYF. CDR3 DNA sequence: TGTGCCAGCAGTTTAACAGGGTTGATGCCGGTCTACGAGCAGTACTTC.

The gene calls are TRBV5-1 and TRBJ2-7, with a possible D match to TRBD1 (6 bases). Germline CDR1 and CDR2: SGHRS and YFSETQ. V dropped 1 base and J dropped 3 bases, with 8 bases sitting between them. There are 13 residues in the CDR3. This CDR3 reads CASSLRGGYEQYF. The CDR3 DNA is TGCGCCAGCAGCTTGAGAGGGGGCTACGAGCAGTACTTC.

CDR3 nucleotides: TGTGCCAGCAACCCATCCGGGGGTAGCAATCAGCCCCAGCATTTT. This codes for CASNPSGGSNQPQHF. This rearrangement joins TRBV28 to TRBJ1-5; TRBD1 is a possible D gene (5 bases). Germline-derived CDR1 and CDR2 are MDHEN and SYDVKM. Trimming took 7 bases from V and 0 from J, leaving 13 bases between them. The CDR3 is made up of 15 amino acids.